This T cell receptor beta chain was retrieved from a study of cytomegalovirus exposure and HLA in healthy donors. Profiled with immunoSEQ multiplex PCR; TCRdb holds only in-frame clones, not every one. The sample has approximately 200,000 clones, about 93% seen once. Overall study findings and caveats: It was reportedly the case that the classifier diagnosed cytomegalovirus status with high specificity and sensitivity. CMV antigen specificity was confirmed in vitro for a few CMV-associated chains.

Turning to this clone: Its antigen is currently unknown.

The CDR3 totals 14 residues. V gave up 3 bases and J gave up 4 bases; unmatched junction bases: 5. Germline CDR1 is SGHRS and CDR2 is YFSETQ. The receptor comes from a woman younger than 30 in good health and CMV-seronegative. The material sequenced was PBMCs. V usage is TRBV5-1 and J usage is TRBJ2-7, with 9 bases fitting TRBD2. CDR3 in DNA: TGCGCCAGCAGCTCCGGACTAGCGACGTACGAGCAGTACTTC. Protein product: CASSSGLATYEQYF.